This T cell receptor (beta chain) was observed in a study of T cell clones after liver transplantation. Sequenced by immunoSEQ multiplex PCR; TCRdb stores in-frame clones only, minus some. The table lists roughly 72,000 clones, around four fifths of them singletons. The CDR3 has 15 residues. J was trimmed by 3 bases and V by 4 bases; bases with no gene match: 6. Looked up from germline, CDR1 is LNHDA and CDR2 is SQIVND (reference sequence). The chain is built from TRBV19 and TRBJ1-2; 9 bases agree with TRBD1. This sample comprised CD4+ T cells from blood, obtained less than 50 months after liver transplant. The receptor's source is a human patient who received a liver transplant. Some T cells may originate from the graft donor. The CDR3 DNA is TGTGCCAGTAGTAGAATGCGGACAGGGGACTATGGCTACACCTTC. This codes for CASSRMRTGDYGYTF.